A selection of T cell receptor beta chains follows, all from one sample in a study. TCRdb passed the RT-PCR reads through MiXCR, listing each CDR3 protein once. Counted here are about 680,000 distinct CDR3 sequences, approximately 15% occurring once; the ten biggest clones make up 3% to 4.5%. The specimen was memory CD4+ T cells from blood. Every receptor here comes from a female donor in good health, serving as a healthy control. The CDR3 runs from the conserved cysteine through the conserved F or W. Each record gives: CDR3 protein, CDR3 DNA, D gene, V gene, J gene, clone size. The D gene is left open where the match is weak. The size entry is marked missing in some rows and otherwise reads once, few, many or a size class.

CDR3: CATSDRRGFGTDTQYF; DNA: TGTGCCACCAGTGATCGGCGTGGATTCGGCACAGATACGCAGTATTTT; D: .; V: TRBV24-1; J: TRBJ2-3; size: .
CDR3: CASSLAATSAGELFF; DNA: TGTGCCAGCAGCTTAGCAGCGACCTCGGCCGGGGAGCTGTTTTTT; D: .; V: TRBV7-2; J: TRBJ2-2; size: .
CDR3: CASSQVPGQGAHEQFF; DNA: TGTGCCAGCAGCCAGGTCCCGGGACAGGGGGCCCATGAGCAGTTCTTC; D: TRBD1; V: TRBV4-2; J: TRBJ2-1; size: .
CDR3: CASSLDLRGGELFF; DNA: TGTGCCAGCAGCTTAGACTTACGCGGGGGAGAGCTGTTTTTT; D: .; V: TRBV7-2; J: TRBJ1-4; size: many
CDR3: CASSVDLNEQFF; DNA: TGTGCCAGCAGCGTAGATCTCAATGAGCAGTTCTTC; D: .; V: TRBV9; J: TRBJ2-1; size: .
CDR3: CASSTLSTGDNEQFF; DNA: TGTGCCAGCAGTACCCTCTCGACAGGGGATAATGAGCAGTTCTTC; D: TRBD1; V: TRBV28; J: TRBJ2-1; size: .
CDR3: CASRRGGEDGELFF; DNA: TGTGCCAGCAGGAGGGGTGGGGAAGACGGGGAGCTGTTTTTT; D: .; V: TRBV12-3/TRBV12-4; J: TRBJ2-2; size: few
CDR3: CASSVDGKPITDTQYF; DNA: TGTGCCAGCAGCGTAGACGGAAAACCTATCACAGATACGCAGTATTTT; D: .; V: TRBV9; J: TRBJ2-3; size: few
CDR3: CASSGQGASDTQYF; DNA: TGTGCCAGCAGTGGGCAGGGGGCGTCGGATACGCAGTATTTT; D: TRBD1; V: TRBV6-6; J: TRBJ2-3; size: .
CDR3: CSARYGSSYNEQFF; DNA: TGCAGTGCTAGGTACGGAAGCTCCTACAATGAGCAGTTCTTC; D: .; V: TRBV20-1; J: TRBJ2-1; size: few
CDR3: CASSYKYRETKLFF; DNA: TGTGCCAGCAGTTACAAGTACAGGGAGACAAAACTGTTTTTT; D: .; V: TRBV6-5; J: TRBJ1-4; size: .
CDR3: CSAPEAGAHQPQHF; DNA: TGCAGTGCCCCCGAAGCAGGGGCTCATCAGCCCCAGCATTTT; D: .; V: TRBV20-1; J: TRBJ1-5; size: .
CDR3: CASSVGLAETGELFF; DNA: TGTGCCAGCAGCGTAGGACTAGCGGAGACCGGGGAGCTGTTTTTT; D: TRBD2; V: TRBV9; J: TRBJ2-2; size: few
CDR3: CASNLRGGLVADSYEQYF; DNA: TGTGCCAGCAACCTGAGGGGGGGGCTTGTAGCGGACTCCTACGAGCAGTACTTC; D: .; V: TRBV6-2/TRBV6-3; J: TRBJ2-7; size: .
CDR3: CASTLGLGEKTEAFF; DNA: TGTGCCAGCACCTTAGGCTTAGGAGAGAAGACTGAAGCTTTCTTT; D: .; V: TRBV11-1; J: TRBJ1-1; size: .
CDR3: CASTKGQGHGELFF; DNA: TGTGCCAGCACCAAGGGTCAGGGGCACGGGGAGCTGTTTTTT; D: .; V: TRBV12-3/TRBV12-4; J: TRBJ2-2; size: few
CDR3: CASSLGMGTVNEKLFF; DNA: TGTGCCAGCAGCTTAGGGATGGGGACAGTGAATGAAAAACTGTTTTTT; D: TRBD1; V: TRBV7-9; J: TRBJ1-4; size: few
CDR3: CASSPGQGARGYTF; DNA: TGTGCCAGCAGCCCGGGACAGGGGGCTAGAGGCTACACCTTC; D: TRBD1; V: TRBV7-9; J: TRBJ1-2; size: many
CDR3: CSGTWDANEKLFF; DNA: TGCAGCGGCACCTGGGATGCTAATGAAAAACTGTTTTTT; D: .; V: TRBV29-1; J: TRBJ1-4; size: few
CDR3: CASSYSTGGSYEQYF; DNA: TGTGCCAGCAGTTACTCGACAGGGGGCTCCTACGAGCAGTACTTC; D: TRBD1; V: TRBV6-5; J: TRBJ2-7; size: many
CDR3: CASSLGTEGTEAFF; DNA: TGCGCCAGCAGCTTAGGGACGGAGGGGACTGAAGCTTTCTTT; D: .; V: TRBV5-1; J: TRBJ1-1; size: few
CDR3: CSAHGTSGREGNTGELFF; DNA: TGCAGTGCTCATGGGACTAGCGGGCGAGAAGGGAACACCGGGGAGCTGTTTTTT; D: TRBD2; V: TRBV20-1; J: TRBJ2-2; size: few
CDR3: CATSDPGQGAQTQYF; DNA: TGTGCCACCAGTGACCCTGGACAGGGGGCTCAGACCCAGTACTTC; D: TRBD1; V: TRBV24-1; J: TRBJ2-5; size: once
CDR3: CAISESTANYGYTF; DNA: TGTGCCATCAGTGAGTCGACAGCTAACTATGGCTACACCTTC; D: .; V: TRBV10-3; J: TRBJ1-2; size: many
CDR3: CSVLLAGYTDTQYF; DNA: TGCAGCGTTCTTCTAGCGGGATACACAGATACGCAGTATTTT; D: TRBD2; V: TRBV29-1; J: TRBJ2-3; size: many
CDR3: CATRRQGAQNEQFF; DNA: TGTGCCACTCGGAGACAGGGGGCCCAAAATGAGCAGTTCTTC; D: TRBD1; V: TRBV6-5; J: TRBJ2-1; size: .